This T cell receptor beta chain was obtained from a study of read filtering for tumor transcriptome and immune sequencing. Study-level findings and limits: About four fifths of IR-seq clonotypes had a single read, yet these held roughly 3.8% of reads.

Looked up from germline, CDR1 is DFQATT and CDR2 is SNEGSKA (reference sequence). This CDR3 contains 14 residues. Trimming left V 6 bases short and J 8 bases short, with 17 bases between. From roughly 0.4 ug of RNA, a library with molecular barcoded alpha/delta and beta/gamma adaptors was made. MiXCR was run by TCRdb on the reads, yielding one entry per CDR3 protein. The sample contains approximately 58,000 distinct CDR3 sequences, approximately 13% of which appear only once. This clonotype was recorded at least ten times. No antigen is known for it. Material: a population of CD138-negative cells sorted from bone marrow. This sequence joins TRBV20-1 and TRBJ1-6, with D possibly being TRBD1 (6 bases). This sequence originates from a donor at least 40 years old with multiple myeloma. The CDR3 DNA reads as TGCAGTGCCACTTGGGGGCGGTCCTATTCACCCCTCCACTTT. Its protein is CSATWGRSYSPLHF.